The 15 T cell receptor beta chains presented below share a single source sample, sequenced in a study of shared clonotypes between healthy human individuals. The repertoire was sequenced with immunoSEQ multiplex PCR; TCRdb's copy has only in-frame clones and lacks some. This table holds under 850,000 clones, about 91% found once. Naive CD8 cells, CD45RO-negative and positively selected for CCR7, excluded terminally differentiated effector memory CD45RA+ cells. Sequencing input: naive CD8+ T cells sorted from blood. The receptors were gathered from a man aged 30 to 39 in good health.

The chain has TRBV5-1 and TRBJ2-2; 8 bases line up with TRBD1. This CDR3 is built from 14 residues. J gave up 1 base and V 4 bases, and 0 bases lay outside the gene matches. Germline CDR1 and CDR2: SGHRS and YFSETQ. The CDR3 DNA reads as TGCGCCAGCAGCGACAGGGGGAACACCGGGGAGCTGTTTTTT. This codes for CASSDRGNTGELFF.

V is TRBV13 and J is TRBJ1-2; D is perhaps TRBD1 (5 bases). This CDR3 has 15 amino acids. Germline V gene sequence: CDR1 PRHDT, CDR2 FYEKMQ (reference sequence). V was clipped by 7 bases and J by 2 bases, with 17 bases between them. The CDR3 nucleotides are TGTGCCAGCAACTCCGGGGTCGACAGAAACTATGGCTACACCTTC. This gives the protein CASNSGVDRNYGYTF.

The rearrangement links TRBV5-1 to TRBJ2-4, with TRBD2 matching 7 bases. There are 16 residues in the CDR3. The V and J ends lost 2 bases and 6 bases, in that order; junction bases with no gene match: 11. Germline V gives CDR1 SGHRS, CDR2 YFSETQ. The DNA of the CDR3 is TGCGCCAGCAGCTTCCTGACTGGGAGGGATGGAAACATTCAGTACTTC. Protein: CASSFLTGRDGNIQYF.

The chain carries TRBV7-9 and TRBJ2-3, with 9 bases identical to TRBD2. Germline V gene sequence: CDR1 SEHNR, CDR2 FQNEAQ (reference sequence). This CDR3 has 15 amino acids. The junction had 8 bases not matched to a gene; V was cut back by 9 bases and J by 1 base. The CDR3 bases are TGTGCCAGTCGAGCGGGGGGAGCGGGCACAGATACGCAGTATTTT. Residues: CASRAGGAGTDTQYF.

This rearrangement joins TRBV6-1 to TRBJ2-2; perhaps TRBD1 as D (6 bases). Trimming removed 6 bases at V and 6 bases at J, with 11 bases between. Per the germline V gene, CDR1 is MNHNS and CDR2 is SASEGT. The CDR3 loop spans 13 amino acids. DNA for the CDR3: TGTGCCAGCAGCGCAGGGGAATCCGGGGAGCTGTTTTTT. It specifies CASSAGESGELFF.

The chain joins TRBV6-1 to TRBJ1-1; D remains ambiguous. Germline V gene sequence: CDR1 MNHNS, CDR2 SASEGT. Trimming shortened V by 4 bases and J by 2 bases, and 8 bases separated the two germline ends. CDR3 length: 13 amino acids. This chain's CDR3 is CASSASGNTEAFF. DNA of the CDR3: TGTGCCAGCAGTGCCAGCGGAAACACTGAAGCTTTCTTT.

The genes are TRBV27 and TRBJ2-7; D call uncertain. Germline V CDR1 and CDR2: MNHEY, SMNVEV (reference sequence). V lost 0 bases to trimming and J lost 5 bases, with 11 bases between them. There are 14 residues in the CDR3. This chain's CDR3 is CASSLSNSIDEQYF. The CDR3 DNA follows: TGTGCCAGCAGTTTATCGAACAGTATTGACGAGCAGTACTTC.

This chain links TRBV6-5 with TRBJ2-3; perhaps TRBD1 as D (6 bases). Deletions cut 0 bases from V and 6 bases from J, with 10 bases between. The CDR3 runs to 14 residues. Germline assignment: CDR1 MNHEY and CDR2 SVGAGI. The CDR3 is CASSYSPGEDTQYF. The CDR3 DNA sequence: TGTGCCAGCAGTTACTCGCCAGGGGAGGATACGCAGTATTTT.

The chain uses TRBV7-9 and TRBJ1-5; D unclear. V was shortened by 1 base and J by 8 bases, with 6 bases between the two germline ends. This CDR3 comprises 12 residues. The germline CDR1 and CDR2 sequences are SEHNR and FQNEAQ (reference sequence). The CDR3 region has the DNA TGTGCCAGCAGCTTAGGTACGAAGCCCCAGCATTTT. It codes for CASSLGTKPQHF.

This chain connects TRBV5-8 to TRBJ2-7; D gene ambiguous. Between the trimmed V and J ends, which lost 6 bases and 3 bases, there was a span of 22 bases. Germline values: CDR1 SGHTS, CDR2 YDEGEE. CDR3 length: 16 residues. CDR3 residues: CASTSTTAPVIYEQYF. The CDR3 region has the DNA TGTGCCAGCACTTCTACAACGGCACCAGTGATCTACGAGCAGTACTTC.

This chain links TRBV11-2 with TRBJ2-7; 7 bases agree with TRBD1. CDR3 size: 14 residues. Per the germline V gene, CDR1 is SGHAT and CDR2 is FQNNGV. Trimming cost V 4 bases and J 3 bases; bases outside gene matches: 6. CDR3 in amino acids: CASSWLTGNYEQYF. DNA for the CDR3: TGTGCCAGCAGCTGGTTGACAGGGAACTACGAGCAGTACTTC.

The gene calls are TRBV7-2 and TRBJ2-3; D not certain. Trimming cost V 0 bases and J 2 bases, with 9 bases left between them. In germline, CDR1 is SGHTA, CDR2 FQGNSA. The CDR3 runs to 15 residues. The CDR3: CASSLALSLTDTQYF. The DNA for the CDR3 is TGTGCCAGCAGCTTAGCGTTGTCCCTCACAGATACGCAGTATTTT.

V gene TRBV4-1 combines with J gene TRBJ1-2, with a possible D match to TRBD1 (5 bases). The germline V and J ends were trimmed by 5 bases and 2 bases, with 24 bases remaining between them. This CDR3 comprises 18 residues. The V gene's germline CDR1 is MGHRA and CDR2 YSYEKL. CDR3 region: CASSSPGLNLQFNYGYTF. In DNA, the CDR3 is TGCGCCAGCAGCTCCCCGGGACTGAACTTACAATTCAACTATGGCTACACCTTC.

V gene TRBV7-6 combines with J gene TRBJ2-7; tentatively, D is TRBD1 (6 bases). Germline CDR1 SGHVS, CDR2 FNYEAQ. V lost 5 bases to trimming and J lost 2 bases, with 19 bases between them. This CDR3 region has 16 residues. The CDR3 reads CASSTGFELYPYEQYF. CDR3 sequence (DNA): TGTGCCAGCAGCACAGGGTTCGAACTCTACCCCTACGAGCAGTACTTC.

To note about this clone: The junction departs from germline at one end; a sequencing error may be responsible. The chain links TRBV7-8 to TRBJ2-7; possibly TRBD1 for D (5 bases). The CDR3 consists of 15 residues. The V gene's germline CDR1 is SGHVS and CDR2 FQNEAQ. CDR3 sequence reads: CASSGPRWGSDEQYF. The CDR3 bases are TGTGCCAGCAGCGGGCCGAGATGGGGCTCCGACGAGCAGTACTTC.